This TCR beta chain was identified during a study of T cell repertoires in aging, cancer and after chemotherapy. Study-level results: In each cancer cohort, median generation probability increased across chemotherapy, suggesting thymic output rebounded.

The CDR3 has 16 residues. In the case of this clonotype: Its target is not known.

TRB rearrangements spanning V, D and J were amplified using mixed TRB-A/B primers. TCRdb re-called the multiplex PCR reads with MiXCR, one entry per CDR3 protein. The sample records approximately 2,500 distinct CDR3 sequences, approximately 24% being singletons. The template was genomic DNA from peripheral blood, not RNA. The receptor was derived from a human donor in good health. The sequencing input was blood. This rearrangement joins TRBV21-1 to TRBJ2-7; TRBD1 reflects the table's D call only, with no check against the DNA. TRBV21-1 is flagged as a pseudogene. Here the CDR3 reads CASSKARHETGYEQYF. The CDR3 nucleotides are TGTGCCAGCAGCAAGGCCAGACACGAGACAGGGTACGAGCAGTACTTC.